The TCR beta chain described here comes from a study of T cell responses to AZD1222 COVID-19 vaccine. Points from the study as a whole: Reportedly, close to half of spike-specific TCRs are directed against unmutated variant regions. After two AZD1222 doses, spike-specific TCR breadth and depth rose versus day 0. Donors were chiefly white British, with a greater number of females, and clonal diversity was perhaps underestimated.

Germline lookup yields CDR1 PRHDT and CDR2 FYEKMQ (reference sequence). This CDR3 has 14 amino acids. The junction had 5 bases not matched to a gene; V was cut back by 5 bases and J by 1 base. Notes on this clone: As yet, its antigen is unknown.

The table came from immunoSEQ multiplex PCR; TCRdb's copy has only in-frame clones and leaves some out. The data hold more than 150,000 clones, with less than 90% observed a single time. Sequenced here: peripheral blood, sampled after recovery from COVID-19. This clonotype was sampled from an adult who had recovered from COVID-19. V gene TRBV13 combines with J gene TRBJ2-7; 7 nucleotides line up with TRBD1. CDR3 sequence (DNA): TGTGCCAGCAGCCCTCAGGGGGATTCCTACGAGCAGTACTTC. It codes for CASSPQGDSYEQYF.